Below are 13 T cell receptor beta chains sequenced from a single sample in a study of cytomegalovirus exposure and HLA in healthy donors. The PCR used 60 Vbeta and 13 Jbeta primers. Sequenced by immunoSEQ multiplex PCR; TCRdb stores in-frame clones only, minus some. Among approximately 180,000 clones, around 74% were seen once, and the ten largest hold 2.9%. Material for sequencing was PBMCs. These receptors were collected from a male donor in good health and CMV-seronegative.

J is TRBJ2-5 and V is TRBV12-5, with 8 bases lining up with TRBD1. The CDR3 spans 13 residues. J gave up 11 bases and V 1 base, and 6 bases lay outside the gene matches. Germline V lookup: CDR1 LGHNT, CDR2 FRNRAP. CDR3 nucleotides: TGTGCTAGTGGTTTGGGACAGGGGAATGAGCAGTACTTC. This sequence encodes CASGLGQGNEQYF.

This clone has a handful of counts. This rearrangement joins TRBV28 to TRBJ1-5; 8 bases are a match to TRBD1. The CDR3 spans 16 residues. Germline CDR1 is MDHEN and CDR2 is SYDVKM. V dropped 2 bases and J dropped 4; count of bases not matched to a gene: 7. The CDR3 is CASSLPGGPHNQPQHF. In DNA form, the CDR3 reads TGTGCCAGCAGTTTACCAGGGGGCCCACATAATCAGCCCCAGCATTTT.

This sequence joins TRBV6-1 and TRBJ1-5; possible D gene TRBD1, 6 bases. Germline V gene lookup returns CDR1 MNHNS and CDR2 SASEGT. The CDR3 runs 15 residues. Trimming left V 6 bases short and J 2 bases short, with 14 bases between. In nucleotides, the CDR3 is TGTGCCAGCAGACCGACAGGTCGGCGCAATCAGCCCCAGCATTTT. Amino acid sequence: CASRPTGRRNQPQHF.

This clone has only a few counts. The chain employs TRBV6-1 and TRBJ1-2; no definite D call. The CDR3 has 15 residues. In germline, CDR1 is MNHNS, CDR2 SASEGT. V lost 3 bases to trimming and J lost 3 bases, with 14 bases between them. CDR3: CASSDIRNGDYGYTF. CDR3 bases: TGTGCCAGCAGTGATATTAGAAACGGGGACTATGGCTACACCTTC.

As for this clone: The sample has other DNA sequences that encode this CDR3 too. The chain links TRBV6-5 to TRBJ2-1; possibly TRBD1 for D (5 bases). Germline V gene sequence: CDR1 MNHEY, CDR2 SVGAGI. The CDR3 is 14 residues long. Trimming stripped 2 bases from V and 6 bases from J, with 11 bases between. The CDR3 protein is CASSYRGSRNEQFF. Written as DNA, the CDR3 is TGTGCCAGCAGTTACAGGGGAAGTCGCAATGAGCAGTTCTTC.

V usage is TRBV30 and J usage is TRBJ1-1, with D perhaps matching TRBD1 (6 bases). Germline V lookup: CDR1 GTSNPN, CDR2 SVGIG (reference sequence). Trimming pared 5 bases from V and 1 base from J, leaving 8 bases between. This CDR3 spans 12 amino acids. The CDR3 DNA follows: TGTGCCTGGGGACAGAGGAACACTGAAGCTTTCTTT. Translating it yields CAWGQRNTEAFF.

The chain joins TRBV18 to TRBJ1-5; the match to TRBD1 covers 7 bases. The CDR3 has 16 amino acids. Germline CDR1 reads KGHSH; CDR2 reads LQKENI. V shed 0 bases and J 5 bases; nucleotides not matched to a gene: 7. The CDR3 coding sequence is TGTGCCAGCTCACCACCGGAGGGGGCTCGGCATCAGCCCCAGCATTTT. Its translation: CASSPPEGARHQPQHF.

The V and J genes are TRBV11-2 and TRBJ2-7; TRBD2 aligns across 10 bases. Unmatched junction bases numbered 8, after V lost 3 bases and J lost 6 bases. CDR3 length: 15 residues. Per germline, CDR1 SGHAT and CDR2 FQNNGV. CDR3: CASSFIAGGLGEQYF. For the CDR3, the DNA is TGTGCCAGCAGCTTCATAGCGGGGGGCCTTGGCGAGCAGTACTTC.

J is TRBJ1-1 and V is TRBV6-5; D possibly corresponds to TRBD1 (6 bases). V lost 3 bases, J lost 0 bases, and 11 bases lay in between. From germline, CDR1 is MNHEY and CDR2 SVGAGI. The CDR3 covers 15 residues. The chain's CDR3 is CASSYAGTLNTEAFF. The CDR3 DNA follows: TGTGCCAGCAGTTATGCCGGGACACTGAACACTGAAGCTTTCTTT.

This clone was recorded once. Other DNA sequences in the sample encode the same CDR3. This CDR3 reads CASSLGQGGQPQHF. For the CDR3, the DNA is TGCGCCAGCAGCTTGGGGCAGGGCGGCCAGCCCCAGCATTTT. The V and J genes are TRBV5-1 and TRBJ1-5; D is possibly TRBD1 (5 bases). V lost 0 bases and J lost 7, with 11 bases in between. The CDR3 consists of 14 residues. CDR1 and CDR2 (germline): SGHRS, YFSETQ. The full variable domain, with the rest looked up from reference TRBV5-1 and TRBJ1-5, is KAGVTQTPRYLIKTRGQQVTLSCSPISGHRSVSWYQQTPGQGLQFLFEYFSETQRNKGNFPGRFSGRQFSNSRSEMNVSTLELGDSALYLCASSLGQGGQPQHFGDGTRLSIL.

J is TRBJ1-5 and V is TRBV30, with TRBD1 matching 9 bases. V trimming: 1 base; J trimming: 1 base; junction bases outside the gene matches: 5. This CDR3 spans 16 amino acids. The V gene's germline CDR1 is GTSNPN and CDR2 SVGIG (reference sequence). For the CDR3, the DNA is TGTGCCTGGAGTGGCGGGACAGGGCGCAGCAATCAGCCCCAGCATTTT. This encodes CAWSGGTGRSNQPQHF.

The V gene is TRBV19, the J gene TRBJ1-5, with 7 bases fitting TRBD1. This CDR3 contains 14 residues. V lost 2 bases and J lost 5; bases outside the gene matches: 3. Germline V gene lookup returns CDR1 LNHDA and CDR2 SQIVND (reference sequence). For the CDR3, the DNA is TGTGCCAGTAGTATACAAGGGGGCTATCAGCCCCAGCATTTT. It codes for CASSIQGGYQPQHF.

V and J are TRBV27 and TRBJ1-1, with D uncertain. The ends were cut back, 6 bases at V and 0 bases at J, with 11 bases in the middle. Germline assignment: CDR1 MNHEY and CDR2 SMNVEV (reference sequence). The CDR3 has 14 residues. CDR3 DNA sequence: TGTGCCAGCAGGCGTAAGGAGGTGAACACTGAAGCTTTCTTT. Amino acids: CASRRKEVNTEAFF.